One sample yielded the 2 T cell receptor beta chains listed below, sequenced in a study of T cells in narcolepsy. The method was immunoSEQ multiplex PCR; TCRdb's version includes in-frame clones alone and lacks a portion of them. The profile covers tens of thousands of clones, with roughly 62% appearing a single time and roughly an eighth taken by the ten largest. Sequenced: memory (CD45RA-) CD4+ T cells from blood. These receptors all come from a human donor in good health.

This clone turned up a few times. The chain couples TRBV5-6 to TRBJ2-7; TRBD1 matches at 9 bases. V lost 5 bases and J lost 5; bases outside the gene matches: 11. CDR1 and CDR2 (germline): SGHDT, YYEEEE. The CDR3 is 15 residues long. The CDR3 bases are TGTGCCAGCAGGCTATGGGGGGACAGGGTCGACGAGCAGTACTTC. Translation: CASRLWGDRVDEQYF.

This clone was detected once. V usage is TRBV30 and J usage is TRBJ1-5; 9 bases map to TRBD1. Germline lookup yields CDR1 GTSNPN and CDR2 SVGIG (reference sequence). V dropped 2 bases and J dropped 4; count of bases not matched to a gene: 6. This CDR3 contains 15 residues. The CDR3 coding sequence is TGTGCCTGGAGTCCCGGGACAGGGTTTAATCAGCCCCAGCATTTT. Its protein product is CAWSPGTGFNQPQHF. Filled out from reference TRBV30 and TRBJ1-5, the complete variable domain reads SQTIHQWPATLVQPVGSPLSLECTVEGTSNPNLYWYRQAAGRGLQLLFYSVGIGQISSEVPQNLSASRPQDRQFILSSKKLLLSDSGFYLCAWSPGTGFNQPQHFGDGTRLSIL.